Below are 27 T cell receptor beta chains sequenced from a single sample in a study of blood T cell repertoires in COVID-19. Sequencing was performed with immunoSEQ multiplex PCR; in TCRdb, only in-frame clones are kept and a portion is missing. The profile covers about 130,000 clones, with roughly 87% appearing a single time and more than 6.5% taken by the ten largest. The sequenced material came from peripheral blood. The receptor set was obtained from a man aged 80 or over with active or convalescent COVID-19.

V gene TRBV10-3 combines with J gene TRBJ2-5; 9 nucleotides align to TRBD2. CDR1 ENHRY and CDR2 SYGVKD come from the germline V gene. This CDR3 region has 14 residues. V trimming: 6 bases; J trimming: 4 bases; junction bases outside the gene matches: 6. The CDR3 DNA reads as TGTGCCATCAGACGAGCGGGGGGTCCAGAGACCCAGTACTTC. Translation: CAIRRAGGPETQYF.

The rearrangement links TRBV3-1 (or the pseudogene TRBV3-2) to TRBJ1-5; D unclear. Trimming took 1 base from V and 4 from J, leaving 2 bases between them. From germline, CDR1 is LGHDT and CDR2 YNNKEL (reference sequence). The CDR3 loop spans 12 amino acids. CDR3 DNA: TGTGCCAGCAGCCAAGCTAATCAGCCCCAGCATTTT. It translates to CASSQANQPQHF.

The chain links TRBV5-6 to TRBJ1-2, with 8 bases fitting TRBD1. V was clipped by 4 bases and J by 8 bases; unmatched bases: 7. This CDR3 is 13 amino acids long. Germline CDR1 reads SGHDT; CDR2 reads YYEEEE. CDR3 bases: TGTGCCAGCAGCCCAGCAGGGGGCAAAGGCTACACCTTC. This translates into CASSPAGGKGYTF.

This rearrangement joins TRBV6-5 to TRBJ2-3; 7 bases are a match to TRBD1. Losses at the gene ends were 7 bases for V and 2 bases for J; bases not matched to a gene: 9. CDR3 length equals 15 residues. Germline V gene lookup returns CDR1 MNHEY and CDR2 SVGAGI. CDR3 nucleotides: TGTGCCAGCACCGAAGTGGGACAGACCACAGATACGCAGTATTTT. It is translated as CASTEVGQTTDTQYF.

The genes are TRBV6-1 and TRBJ1-5; D ambiguous. V lost 1 base to trimming and J lost 1 base, with 8 bases between them. The CDR3 totals 15 residues. Germline V lookup: CDR1 MNHNS, CDR2 SASEGT. CDR3 in amino acids: CASSEVPSSNQPQHF. CDR3 nucleotides: TGTGCCAGCAGTGAAGTACCAAGCAGCAATCAGCCCCAGCATTTT.

Note on this clone: In the same sample, other DNA sequences code for this CDR3. V and J are TRBV6-2 or TRBV6-3 and TRBJ1-5; D may be TRBD1 (5 bases). The germline CDR1 and CDR2 sequences are MNHEY and SVGEGT. The CDR3 runs to 15 residues. Trimming pared 2 bases from V and 4 bases from J, leaving 12 bases between. The chain's CDR3 is CASSYGRVGNQPQHF. CDR3 coding DNA: TGTGCCAGCAGTTACGGCAGGGTAGGAAATCAGCCCCAGCATTTT.

The rearrangement links TRBV7-9 to TRBJ1-2; D is unclear. Germline V lookup: CDR1 SEHNR, CDR2 FQNEAQ (reference sequence). The CDR3 extends over 15 amino acids. V lost 6 bases and J 5 bases, leaving 19 bases between the germline ends. CDR3 amino acids: CASSHSDTYSYGYTF. The CDR3 DNA sequence: TGTGCCAGCAGTCATTCCGACACCTACTCTTATGGCTACACCTTC.

V is TRBV7-9 and J is TRBJ1-4, with D possibly matching TRBD1 (5 bases). This CDR3 spans 14 amino acids. Germline values: CDR1 SEHNR, CDR2 FQNEAQ (reference sequence). With 5 bases removed from V and 3 bases from J, the gap between germline ends came to 10 bases. CDR3: CASSDTGANEKLFF. As DNA, the CDR3 is TGTGCCAGCAGCGACACGGGGGCTAATGAAAAACTGTTTTTT.

In its sample, this clone was seen a few times. V usage is TRBV29-1 and J usage is TRBJ1-2; possibly TRBD1 for D (5 bases). V was cut by 1 base and J by 7 bases, with 10 bases left in between. The CDR3 covers 12 residues. CDR1 is SQVTM and CDR2 is ANQGSEA in the germline V gene. CDR3 in DNA: TGCAGCGTTGAAGGGGCCGGGGGTGGCTACACCTTC. Its protein product is CSVEGAGGGYTF. Full variable domain (rest looked up from reference TRBV29-1 and TRBJ1-2): SAVISQKPSRDICQRGTSLTIQCQVDSQVTMMFWYRQQPGQSLTLIATANQGSEATYESGFVIDKFPISRPNLTFSTLTVSNMSPEDSSIYLCSVEGAGGGYTFGSGTRLTVV.

The rearrangement joins TRBV25-1 to TRBJ2-5, with 7 bases that match TRBD1. The germline gives CDR1 MGHDK, CDR2 SYGVNS. V was pared by 0 bases and J by 1 base, with 5 bases of the junction left unmatched. The CDR3 sequence is 16 residues long. Here the CDR3 DNA reads TGTGCCAGCAGTGAATATGGGGGACAGAGCCAAGAGACCCAGTACTTC. It translates to CASSEYGGQSQETQYF.

The chain carries TRBV7-2 and TRBJ1-1; the match to TRBD1 covers 7 bases. V was pared by 1 base and J by 6 bases, with 11 bases of the junction left unmatched. The CDR3 runs to 16 residues. From germline, CDR1 is SGHTA and CDR2 FQGNSA. As DNA, the CDR3 is TGTGCCAGCAGCTTAGTATACGACAGGGTTATCGCTGAAGCTTTCTTT. It specifies CASSLVYDRVIAEAFF.

The chain couples TRBV2 to TRBJ1-5; perhaps TRBD1 as D (6 bases). CDR3 length: 15 residues. CDR1 SNHLY and CDR2 FYNNEI come from the germline V gene. The V gene lost 4 bases and the J gene lost 3 bases, with 13 bases spanning the gap. CDR3 sequence: CASSGGWGPNQPQHF. For the CDR3, the DNA is TGTGCCAGCAGTGGGGGGTGGGGGCCCAATCAGCCCCAGCATTTT.

The J gene is TRBJ1-1, the V gene TRBV19, with TRBD1 matching 10 bases. V dropped 7 bases and J dropped 1; count of bases not matched to a gene: 6. Germline CDR1 and CDR2: LNHDA and SQIVND (reference sequence). The CDR3 is 15 amino acids. DNA of the CDR3: TGTGCCAGTAACCGCCGGGACAGGGGGAACACTGAAGCTTTCTTT. It translates to CASNRRDRGNTEAFF.

A single count supports this clone. The chain carries TRBV30 and TRBJ1-1; 8 bases map to TRBD1. CDR1 and CDR2 (germline): GTSNPN, SVGIG (reference sequence). Trimming took 2 bases from V and 3 from J; bases not matched to a gene: 5. This CDR3 is built from 14 residues. CDR3 sequence (DNA): TGTGCCTGGAGTACGGACAGGGTTTACACTGAAGCTTTCTTT. Its protein is CAWSTDRVYTEAFF.

CDR3 DNA: TGTGCCAGCTCACCACCGGGGAGGGCCGGGGAGCTGTTTTTT. It encodes CASSPPGRAGELFF. This chain links TRBV18 with TRBJ2-2; 7 positions agree with TRBD2. Germline V CDR1 and CDR2: KGHSH, LQKENI. This CDR3 is built from 14 residues. V gave up 0 bases and J gave up 6 bases; unmatched junction bases: 1. Drawing the rest from reference TRBV18 and TRBJ2-2, the complete variable domain is NAGVMQNPRHLVRRRGQEARLRCSPMKGHSHVYWYRQLPEEGLKFMVYLQKENIIDESGMPKERFSAEFPKEGPSILRIQQVVRGDSAAYFCASSPPGRAGELFFGEGSRLTVL.

V usage is TRBV6-2 or TRBV6-3 and J usage is TRBJ2-7, with unresolved D. V lost 0 bases, J lost 1 base, and 13 bases lay in between. CDR1 MNHEY and CDR2 SVGEGT come from the germline V gene. The CDR3 is 16 amino acids. The CDR3 DNA reads as TGTGCCAGCAGTTACTCGGGTTTTGCGGCTTCCTACGAGCAGTACTTC. This gives the protein CASSYSGFAASYEQYF.

This clone has only one observation. The chain combines TRBV5-4 with TRBJ2-4; weak D call: TRBD2 (6 bases). CDR3 size: 15 residues. The V gene's germline CDR1 is SGHNT and CDR2 YYREEE (reference sequence). The germline V and J ends were trimmed by 4 bases and 4 bases, with 15 bases remaining between them. The CDR3 spells CASSGPEGGKNIQYF. CDR3 in DNA: TGTGCCAGCAGCGGCCCCGAGGGAGGAAAAAACATTCAGTACTTC.

V and J are TRBV30 and TRBJ2-4, with D unresolved. CDR1 and CDR2 from the germline V gene are GTSNPN and SVGIG (reference sequence). This CDR3 comprises 14 residues. V lost 4 bases and J 1 base, leaving 11 bases between the germline ends. CDR3 coding DNA: TGTGCCTGGACTCTAGGAAGGGCCAAAAACATTCAGTACTTC. This gives the protein CAWTLGRAKNIQYF.

The chain links TRBV9 to TRBJ2-1, with 7 bases matching TRBD1. V lost 3 bases to trimming and J lost 5 bases; unmatched junction nucleotides: 5. Germline loops: CDR1 SGDLS, CDR2 YYNGEE. The CDR3 is 14 amino acids. The CDR3 DNA reads TGTGCCAGCAGCGATGGGGACAGTCACAATGAGCAGTTCTTC. Encoded protein: CASSDGDSHNEQFF.

The CDR3 loop reads CASAEDRGHQETQYF. In DNA, the CDR3 is TGTGCTAGTGCCGAAGACAGGGGCCACCAAGAGACCCAGTACTTC. The gene calls are TRBV12-5 and TRBJ2-5; 8 nucleotides line up with TRBD1. V shed 7 bases, J shed 0 bases, and the junction held 7 bases outside the gene matches. This CDR3 spans 15 amino acids. Germline CDR1 LGHNT, CDR2 FRNRAP.

This rearrangement joins TRBV28 to TRBJ2-1, with 7 bases that match TRBD1. The CDR3 is 15 residues long. Germline CDR1 reads MDHEN; CDR2 reads SYDVKM. Germline trimming cut 6 bases from V and 4 bases from J; bases unmatched to any gene: 9. The CDR3 loop is CASRLQGPGYNEQFF. The CDR3 DNA is TGTGCCAGCAGACTACAGGGGCCAGGATACAATGAGCAGTTCTTC.

The V call is TRBV6-5, the J call TRBJ1-2; 9 bases match TRBD1. The germline V gene encodes CDR1 MNHEY and CDR2 SVGAGI. The CDR3 is 13 residues long. V gave up 5 bases and J gave up 7 bases; unmatched junction bases: 5. CDR3 loop: CASSTRDRVGYTF. The CDR3 region has the DNA TGTGCCAGCAGTACTCGGGACAGGGTTGGCTACACCTTC.

The chain joins TRBV19 to TRBJ2-3, with D possibly matching TRBD2 (5 bases). The CDR3 consists of 14 residues. V shed 7 bases and J shed 4 bases, with 15 bases lying between them. Germline CDR1 is LNHDA and CDR2 is SQIVND (reference sequence). CDR3 sequence reads: CASTMSLRADTQYF. In DNA form, the CDR3 reads TGTGCCAGTACCATGTCACTGAGGGCAGATACGCAGTATTTT.

This chain joins TRBV6-5 and TRBJ2-7; no clear D. Germline CDR1 reads MNHEY; CDR2 reads SVGAGI. The CDR3 contains 13 residues. V gave up 0 bases and J gave up 4 bases, with 7 bases separating them. The CDR3 nucleotides are TGTGCCAGCAGTTACTCGCGCAGGTACGAGCAGTACTTC. It translates to CASSYSRRYEQYF.

In its sample, this clone was seen once. The CDR3 DNA is TGTGCCAGCAGCCCCCATGACAGGGTAGCTGGAAACACCATATATTTT. Protein product: CASSPHDRVAGNTIYF. The V and J genes are TRBV3-1 (or the pseudogene TRBV3-2) and TRBJ1-3; 7 nucleotides align to TRBD1. This CDR3 is built from 16 residues. J lost 2 bases, V lost 4 bases, and 8 bases had no gene match. Germline V gene data show CDR1 as LGHDT and CDR2 as YNNKEL (reference sequence).

The chain combines TRBV28 with TRBJ2-4; no reliable D call. Germline V gene sequence: CDR1 MDHEN, CDR2 SYDVKM. This CDR3 comprises 13 residues. V shed 3 bases and J shed 7 bases, with 10 bases lying between them. The CDR3 sequence is CASSFGRHNIQYF. CDR3 bases: TGTGCCAGCAGTTTTGGCAGGCATAACATTCAGTACTTC.

The genes are TRBV29-1 and TRBJ2-1; a possible D gene is TRBD1 (5 bases). CDR3 size: 13 residues. V was shortened by 8 bases and J by 7 bases, with 18 bases between the two germline ends. Germline loops: CDR1 SQVTM, CDR2 ANQGSEA. CDR3 nucleotides: TGCAGCTCAAGAACCTCAGGGATAAATGAGCAGTTCTTC. Translation gives CSSRTSGINEQFF.